The TCR beta chain described here comes from a study of human T cells and chemical hapten exposure. Study context: TCR yield per sample varied, mainly due to pooled library volumes. Regarding the study as a whole: There was no change with DPC sensitization in TCRs above 1 in 1000 frequency.

Individual cDNA molecules had unique molecular identifiers attached to them by the library. Original processing methods: Sample TCR counts, which ranged from about 23,224 to 700,000, had a median of roughly 99,000. TCRdb passed the 5' RACE reads through MiXCR, listing each CDR3 protein once. These V and J calls derive from TCRdb rather than the authors' analysis. Among approximately 80,000 distinct CDR3 sequences, approximately 15% were seen once, and the ten largest hold 6.8%. In regard to this clonotype: The antigen is undetermined.

Trimming at V came to 6 bases and at J to 7 bases, leaving 11 bases not matched to a gene. The CDR3 spans 15 residues. Germline-derived CDR1 and CDR2 are MNHNY and SVGAGI (reference sequence). Unfractionated whole blood served as the source for total RNA extraction. This clonotype was sampled from a female donor in good health. The chain recombines TRBV6-6 with TRBJ1-5; 8 bases are shared with TRBD1. CDR3 residues: CASRPQDRVVQPQHF. CDR3 DNA: TGTGCCAGCAGACCGCAGGACAGGGTGGTCCAGCCCCAGCATTTT.